The source of this TCR beta chain is a study of T cells in Graves' hyperthyroidism and ophthalmopathy. Germline assignment: CDR1 SEHNR and CDR2 FQNEAQ (reference sequence). V gave up 2 bases and J gave up 6 bases; unmatched junction bases: 10. This CDR3 has 16 amino acids. This clonotype was found many times. The source material, RNA transcripts, was used to amplify TCR beta CDR3 regions. The HTBI primer set served for first-round RT-PCR of the TCR CDR3. TCRdb analysed the multiplex PCR reads with MiXCR anew, one entry per CDR3 protein. The table lists fewer than 350,000 distinct CDR3 sequences, approximately 14% of them singletons. The study based diagnoses on clinical symptoms, serum thyroxine and TRAb, thyroid ultrasound and orbital computed tomography.

The chain employs TRBV7-9 and TRBJ2-4, with TRBD1 identical over 7 bases. The specimen sequenced was blood. This TCR was recovered from a woman aged 35 to 49 with Graves' hyperthyroidism. The CDR3 reads CASSLFPPGQANIQYF. CDR3 coding DNA: TGTGCCAGCAGCTTATTTCCCCCCGGACAGGCAAACATTCAGTACTTC.